This note documents a single T cell receptor beta chain sequence. It lacks a known antigen. The source of the sample is a study of cytomegalovirus exposure and HLA in healthy donors (dated by TCRdb to the late 2010s). Some background on the complete study: An earlier analysis of roughly 610 of the donors reported about 280 Gb of sequence data and 117 million unique TCR beta sequences obtained from about 179 million T cells. Roughly 300 gigabases of sequencing data and approximately 85 million unique TCR sequences were included in an early release covering around 650 HLA-typed donors. Of the roughly 410 genotyped donors, roughly 76% were placed in the genetic ancestry cluster associated with self-reported Caucasian donors. The aim of the study was to test whether cataloging public T cell receptors could identify signatures of past pathogen exposure. The study profiled the T cell repertoires of 500 to 800 subjects by immunosequencing and related them to cytomegalovirus serostatus. In addition to the first cohort of 666 subjects, a separate validation cohort of 120 different subjects was used. To predict cytomegalovirus infection status, the study brought together high-throughput TCR immunosequencing, statistical association of individual TCRs with disease status, and machine learning. In a later analysis, previously published TCR beta repertoires from about 670 donors were re-analyzed and high-resolution HLA genotyping was added so that TCR occurrence patterns could be studied. The later analysis used no new phenotypic data to find candidate immune exposures, relying instead on TCR beta sequences and their occurrence across donors. In an earlier analysis of a few hundred of the donors, high-throughput TCR beta sequencing was used to judge whether each TCR beta V gene segment behaved as functional or pseudogenic. Donor age, sex, ethnicity and CMV serostatus were collected together with the repertoire data. In a later genetic analysis, genome-wide SNP genotypes for about 60% of the 666 donors were used, and that subset was treated as a discovery cohort. Every repertoire in the discovery cohort had been generated on one and the same sequencing platform. Class I and class II HLA loci were covered by the typing at four-digit resolution. Typing coverage varied by locus: roughly 629-630 donors for A, B, C, DRB1 and DQB1; around 560 for DQA1; more than 600 for DPA1; more than 450 for DPB1. Five DR-DQ haplotypes were handled as single units for association and clustering because linkage in the cohort was strong. Across approximately 400 genotyped donors of the cohort, an average of about 220,000 unique TCR beta nucleotide sequences per donor were sequenced, and 15% to 20% of those sequences were non-productive.

The cohort consisted of more than 650 healthy bone marrow donors. Cohort members were all nominally healthy when sampled, although unrecorded immune exposures were likely present. The donor tested CMV seronegative, placing the donor among the 350 to 400 seronegative members of the cohort. A peripheral blood sample was provided by each donor, and peripheral blood mononuclear cells were used for TCR beta sequencing. The Qiagen DNeasy Blood Extraction Kit was used to extract genomic DNA from the blood cell samples. The receptor library was made with the immunoSEQ multiplex PCR assay. A mixture of 60 forward primers for TCR Vbeta segments and 13 reverse primers for TCR Jbeta segments was used in the multiplex PCR. The CDR3 region of rearranged TCR beta genes was amplified from genomic DNA with a multiplex PCR assay. The Illumina HiSeq System was used to sequence the amplified TCR beta libraries as 87-base-pair reads. The authors' analysis ran thus. In a later analysis, tens of millions of unique TCR beta chains were counted across the roughly 610 repertoires, and around 10 million of these chains were shared by at least two donors. Raw reads were error-corrected and collapsed into unique sequences by a nearest-neighbor algorithm in which closely related sequences were merged to remove PCR and sequencing errors. V, D and J gene segments were assigned by aligning CDR3 sequences to IMGT reference sequences. For a sequence to be retained, a match of at least six nucleotides to both a V gene segment and a J gene segment was required. A rearrangement was called productive if the CDR3 had no stop codons and remained in frame with V and J, and every other rearrangement was called non-productive. Following IMGT convention, CDR3 was defined as the stretch from the second conserved V-encoded cysteine to the conserved J-encoded phenylalanine. Sequences without an unambiguous match to a single V gene segment were excluded from the earlier analysis of about 600 of the donors. In an earlier analysis of a few hundred of the donors, V segments were called functional above 56.7% productive rearrangements and were called segregating when the between-donor standard deviation exceeded 5%. To diagnose cytomegalovirus status from the catalog of TCR beta chain sequences, a statistical classification framework was built. V and J gene assignment, in a later analysis, came from comparing TCR nucleotide sequences with IMGT/GENE-DB human TR gene sequences. In a later analysis, CDR3 sequences and most-parsimonious VDJ recombination scenarios were assigned using the TCRdist pipeline. In a later analysis, each TCR beta chain was defined by its CDR3 amino acid sequence together with its V-gene family, and reads without a unique V-gene family were excluded. As a way to deal with suspected cross-contamination and a sequencing artifact, a later analysis dropped hundreds of nucleotide sequences that were highly shared and had low generation probability. A later analysis calculated a clonal expansion index for each public chain from normalized within-repertoire ranks of inferred template counts. A later analysis computed generation probabilities with a VDJ recombination model fitted to out-of-frame rearrangements, and checked the results against IGoR. Hypergeometric tests were used in a later analysis to score TCR-TCR, TCR-HLA and TCR-CMV co-occurrence, with a repertoire-size bias correction applied to the TCR pairs. A later analysis estimated false discovery rates by permuting HLA or CMV assignments 20 times. In a later analysis, co-occurring TCRs were grouped using DBSCAN, with TCRdist sequence similarity added in when clustering inside HLA-allele-positive subsets. Co-occurrence clustering excluded repertoires with fewer than 30,000 or more than 120,000 public chains, plus five with anomalous nucleotide sharing. This is the immuneACCESS table as TCRdb keeps it, with only in-frame sequences that have V and J called. A part of the clones is gone; compared with another copy, unresolved V genes explain less than half, and the rest is unexplained. The V and J calls and clone size are taken from that table; D and trimming were inferred from the DNA. The sample's own table lists 95,000 to 150,000 clones. The ten largest clones take up over 2% of the sample.

Findings and caveats that apply to the study as a whole: Compared with equally common non-associated chains, HLA-associated TCR beta chains in a later analysis were more clonally expanded and had lower generation probabilities. According to a later analysis, parvovirus B19, influenza, CMV and Epstein-Barr virus appeared linked to several top co-occurrence clusters. In a later genetic analysis, a missense DCLRE1C variant was associated with V-gene and J-gene trimming of TCR beta chains, and the association was replicated in an independent cohort. When HLA alleles, especially DR and DQ, strongly co-occurred, TCR associations were difficult to assign to individual alleles. A cluster of highly shared sequence variants was judged likely to represent a technical artifact of the sequencing pipeline. The classifier was reported to diagnose cytomegalovirus status with high specificity and sensitivity in both the original cohort and the validation cohort. According to a later analysis, most CMV-associated TCR beta chains appeared to be HLA-restricted, and the HLA associations seemed to be driven largely by CMV exposure. The 87-base-pair reads could not distinguish some IMGT-functional V segments, including TRBV6-2 and TRBV6-3, so those segments were excluded. While some public TCRs were present in many individuals, most TCR sequences turned up only very rarely across donors. CMV serostatus was the only immune exposure information available for the cohort. Linkage disequilibrium might explain the correlated functional status among segregating V segments, but an unknown experimental factor could not be ruled out. A later genetic analysis reported fewer N-insertions in productive TCRs among donors in an Asian-associated ancestry cluster than the roughly 700-donor mean. Three of the identified cytomegalovirus-associated TCR beta chains were confirmed in vitro to be specific for cytomegalovirus antigens. Because counts were too low, 15 to 20 rarely observed V segments, including chromosome 9 orphons, were excluded from the earlier analysis of around 590 of the donors. Sequencing depth was assumed to be roughly uniform across donors in the presence/absence analyses, though that assumption may not hold. A later analysis found that TCR association rates varied across HLA loci, with DRB1 alleles showing the most associated TCRs and HLA-C alleles the fewest. Because HLA typing was unavailable for some donors at each locus, only the typed subset was used in association tests. A further reported finding was that TCR beta sequences accurately predicted the HLA-A and HLA-B alleles for most subjects in the first cohort. The authors suggested that the approach could potentially be generalized to other disease states and immunological phenotypes. Only TCR beta chains were sequenced in this cohort, and the absence of alpha or paired-chain data limited detectable features. In an earlier analysis of 587 of the donors, most TCR beta V segments appeared in productive rearrangements about 87% or about 30% of the time, broadly matching IMGT annotations. The study gave a list of around 170 TCR beta chains associated with cytomegalovirus. In a later analysis, around 17,000 TCR beta sequences were associated with specific HLA alleles at a false discovery rate of 0.05.

The CDR3 runs 14 residues from the cysteine to the phenylalanine. Of all the DNA, just the CDR3 is kept, 42 bases in frame from base 1. V is pared back by 2 bases and J by 1 base, with 9 bases lying between the germline termini. In the germline V gene (reference sequence), CDR1 corresponds to SGHNT and CDR2 to YYREEE. The rearranged chain carries TRBV5-4 and TRBJ2-5; the D segment could be TRBD2, given 5 matching bases. This clonotype originated in a middle-aged man in good health and CMV-seronegative. The sequenced sample consisted of PBMCs. The nucleotides read TGTGCCAGCAGCTTAGGACTGAGCCAAGAGACCCAGTACTTC. This codes for CASSLGLSQETQYF. The full variable domain, with segments outside the CDR3 supplied by the reference TRBV5-4 and TRBJ2-5 proteins, appears as ETGVTQSPTHLIKTRGQQVTLRCSSQSGHNTVSWYQQALGQGPQFIFQYYREEENGRGNFPPRFSGLQFPNYSSELNVNALELDDSALYLCASSLGLSQETQYFGPGTRLLVL.